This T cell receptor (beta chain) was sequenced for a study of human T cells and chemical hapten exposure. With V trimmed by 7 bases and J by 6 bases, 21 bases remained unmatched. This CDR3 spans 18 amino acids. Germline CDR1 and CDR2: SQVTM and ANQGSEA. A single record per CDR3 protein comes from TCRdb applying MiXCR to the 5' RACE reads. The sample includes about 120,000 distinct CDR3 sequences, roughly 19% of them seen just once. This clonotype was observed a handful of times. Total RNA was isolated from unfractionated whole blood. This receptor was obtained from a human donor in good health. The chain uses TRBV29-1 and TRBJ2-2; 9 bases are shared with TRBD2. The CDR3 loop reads CSAESPIAGARRAGELFF. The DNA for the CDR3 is TGCAGCGCCGAATCACCAATAGCGGGAGCGAGGAGGGCCGGGGAGCTGTTTTTT.